These 10 T cell receptor beta chains were sequenced from one sample in a study of T cell clonality in common variable immunodeficiency. Profiled with immunoSEQ multiplex PCR; TCRdb holds only in-frame clones, not every one. This sample comprises about 64,000 clones, none seen once only. Sequenced sample: peripheral blood mononuclear cells. The receptors were gathered from a person aged 18 to 70 in good health.

This clone appeared many times. The read ends 3 residues shy of where the CDR3 ends; the end is completed using the germline J gene. V and J are TRBV10-3 and TRBJ2-3; TRBD2 matches at 14 bases. The germline V gene has CDR1 ENHRY and CDR2 SYGVKD. This CDR3 spans 18 amino acids. V lost 3 bases and J lost 4; bases outside the gene matches: 9. Here the CDR3 reads CAISETGTSGGLADTQYF. The covered CDR3 bases are TGTGCCATCAGTGAAACCGGGACTAGCGGGGGCCTCGCAGATACG.

This clone has at least ten counts. With the read ending 3 residues before the CDR3 end, the germline J gene is used to fill in that end. V usage is TRBV20-1 and J usage is TRBJ2-7; 8 bases map to TRBD1. Unmatched junction bases numbered 12, after V lost 0 bases and J lost 5 bases. The CDR3 covers 16 residues. Germline loops: CDR1 DFQATT, CDR2 SNEGSKA (reference sequence). The CDR3 sequence is CSARDPDRAIQNEQYF. The CDR3 bases that were read are TGCAGTGCTAGAGATCCGGACAGGGCGATACAAAACGAG.

This clone was seen repeatedly, ten times or more. The CDR3 is cut off 3 residues early in the read; its end comes from the germline J gene. The rearrangement uses TRBV7-9 and TRBJ2-1; tentatively, D is TRBD2 (5 bases). This CDR3 spans 12 amino acids. Germline assignment: CDR1 SEHNR and CDR2 FQNEAQ (reference sequence). The V end lost 4 bases, the J end lost 4 bases, and 5 bases lay between the germline ends. Partial CDR3 DNA: TGTGCCAGCAGCTCGGGGTACAATGAG. As protein: CASSSGYNE. The entire CDR3 sequence reads CASSSGYNEQFF.

This clone has ten or more counts. The CDR3 is cut off 3 residues early in the read; its end comes from the germline J gene. J is TRBJ2-1 and V is TRBV2, with 12 bases fitting TRBD2. V gave up 7 bases and J gave up 6 bases; unmatched junction bases: 4. This CDR3 spans 14 amino acids. CDR1 is SNHLY and CDR2 is FYNNEI in the germline V gene. The chain's CDR3 is CASNRLAGVNEQFF. The covered CDR3 bases are TGTGCCAGCAACAGACTAGCGGGGGTCAATGAG.

This clone was counted a few times. The read is 3 residues too short to cover the CDR3 end, so that end is filled in from the germline J gene. V gene TRBV10-2 combines with J gene TRBJ2-2; D gene uncertain. CDR1 is WSHSY, CDR2 SAAADI, per germline. The CDR3 loop spans 15 amino acids. V lost 4 bases and J lost 7, with 16 bases in between. The CDR3 DNA, read in part, is TGCGCCAGCAGTGTGCCCGACTCCGGAGACGGGGAG. The encoded protein is CASSVPDSGDGE. The entire CDR3 is CASSVPDSGDGELFF.

This clone was seen many times. CDR3 DNA, as far as it was read: TGTGCCAGTAGCAGGCAGGGTAGCTCCTACAATGAG. Translating gives CASSRQGSSYNE. In full, the CDR3 is CASSRQGSSYNEQFF. This chain joins TRBV19 and TRBJ2-1, with a weak D call TRBD1 (5 bases). With the read ending 3 residues before the CDR3 end, the germline J gene is used to fill in that end. Trimming pared 6 bases from V and 0 bases from J, leaving 12 bases between. This CDR3 region has 15 residues. Per germline, CDR1 LNHDA and CDR2 SQIVND (reference sequence).

This clone was recorded at least ten times. Read sequence stops 3 residues before the CDR3 end, and the germline J gene provides the missing end. The chain employs TRBV20-1 and TRBJ1-4; 7 bases agree with TRBD1. The CDR3 has 12 amino acids. CDR1 is DFQATT and CDR2 is SNEGSKA in the germline V gene (reference sequence). Trimming at V came to 3 bases and at J to 8 bases, leaving 3 bases not matched to a gene. The CDR3 loop reads CSASSGGEKLFF. The DNA read from the CDR3 is TGCAGTGCTAGTTCAGGGGGAGAAAAA.

This clone was recorded at least ten times. Sequencing ends 3 residues short of the CDR3 end; the germline J gene provides the rest. The J gene is TRBJ2-1, the V gene TRBV5-1; TRBD2 matches at 9 bases. The junction had 3 bases not matched to a gene; V was cut back by 2 bases and J by 0 bases. The CDR3 is 16 residues long. The germline gives CDR1 SGHRS, CDR2 YFSETQ. The CDR3 here is CASSFSGGFSYNEQFF. Partial CDR3 DNA: TGCGCCAGCAGCTTTAGCGGGGGTTTCTCCTACAATGAG.

This clone was observed at least ten times. Read data end 3 residues before the CDR3 end; the end is taken from the germline J gene. This chain links TRBV14 with TRBJ2-3; perhaps TRBD2 as D (7 bases). The germline CDR1 and CDR2 sequences are SGHDN and FVKESK. The CDR3 contains 13 residues. The ends were cut back, 1 base at V and 7 bases at J, with 9 bases in the middle. The DNA read from the CDR3 is TGTGCCAGCAGCCAAGCGGGGGGCAATACG. Its protein is CASSQAGGNT. The whole CDR3 protein is CASSQAGGNTQYF.

This clone was seen ten or more times. The CDR3 is cut off 3 residues early in the read; its end comes from the germline J gene. V is TRBV19 and J is TRBJ2-7, with 9 bases that match TRBD1. The CDR3 is 14 amino acids. CDR1 and CDR2 from the germline V gene are LNHDA and SQIVND (reference sequence). The V gene end was trimmed by 9 bases and the J gene end by 5 bases; junction bases not matched to a gene: 11. The CDR3 sequence is CASCPDRGIDEQYF. The sequenced CDR3 bases are TGTGCCAGCTGCCCGGACAGGGGAATAGACGAG.